Below, 15 T cell receptor beta chains from the same sample are listed, as sequenced in a study of spatial heterogeneity in lung cancer. TCRdb re-analysed the 5' RACE reads in MiXCR, keeping a single row per CDR3 protein. The repertoire holds about 9,300 distinct CDR3 sequences, with 5% to 6.5% as singletons. These TCRs' antigens remain unknown. Whole-study findings and limits: The number of expanded tumor alpha and beta chains correlated with mutation number.

Time point denoted: sample taken at primary tumor resection. The sequences come from lung tumor tissue, collected at surgery. These receptors originate from a male donor with early-stage non-small cell lung cancer.

This clonotype counts as medium-sized. The CDR3: CASSFGTVDLAFF. CDR3 sequence (DNA): TGTGCCAGCAGCTTTGGGACAGTTGATTTAGCTTTCTTT. The V call is TRBV5-4, the J call TRBJ1-1, with 7 bases identical to TRBD1. Germline CDR1 is SGHNT and CDR2 is YYREEE (reference sequence). There are 13 residues in the CDR3. V gave up 2 bases and J gave up 10 bases; unmatched junction bases: 8.

This clonotype was recorded many times. This chain uses TRBV19 with TRBJ2-5; D might be TRBD1 (6 bases). The CDR3 is 15 residues long. The germline V gene has CDR1 LNHDA and CDR2 SQIVND (reference sequence). V was pared by 4 bases and J by 4 bases, with 16 bases between. CDR3 coding DNA: TGTGCCAGTAGTACCGGGACACTTCGACGAGAGACCCAGTACTTC. This translates into CASSTGTLRRETQYF.

This clonotype was counted ten times or more. The V gene is TRBV4-1, the J gene TRBJ2-5; TRBD2 matches at 9 bases. The CDR3 is 14 residues long. CDR1 is MGHRA and CDR2 is YSYEKL in the germline V gene. The V segment lost 1 base and the J segment 5 bases; nucleotides outside the gene matches: 2. Here the CDR3 reads CASSQGTSEETQYF. DNA for the CDR3: TGCGCCAGCAGCCAAGGGACTAGCGAGGAGACCCAGTACTTC.

This clonotype was seen many times. The chain joins TRBV5-6 to TRBJ2-7; 8 bases align to TRBD1. The CDR3 extends over 13 amino acids. Looked up from germline, CDR1 is SGHDT and CDR2 is YYEEEE. Losses at the gene ends were 1 base for V and 9 bases for J; bases not matched to a gene: 6. This chain's CDR3 is CASSLNRGVGQYF. The DNA for the CDR3 is TGTGCCAGCAGCTTGAACAGGGGGGTCGGGCAGTACTTC.

At least ten counts were recorded for this clonotype. This chain uses TRBV5-1 with TRBJ2-5; D call uncertain. Deletions cut 1 base from V and 2 bases from J, with 6 bases between. Per germline, CDR1 SGHRS and CDR2 YFSETQ. The CDR3 loop spans 13 amino acids. For the CDR3, the DNA is TGCGCCAGCAGCTTGAGTAGTCAAGAGACCCAGTACTTC. Residues: CASSLSSQETQYF.

The chain uses TRBV6-2 or TRBV6-3 and TRBJ2-7, with TRBD2 matching over 7 bases. The CDR3 is 12 amino acids. CDR1 MNHEY and CDR2 SVGEGT come from the germline V gene. J lost 4 bases, V lost 8 bases, and 5 bases had no gene match. This CDR3 is CASLAGSYEQYF. CDR3 coding DNA: TGTGCCAGCTTAGCGGGCTCTTACGAGCAGTACTTC.

This clonotype was recorded at least ten times. V gene TRBV20-1 combines with J gene TRBJ1-1, with 8 bases lining up with TRBD1. Germline CDR1 reads DFQATT; CDR2 reads SNEGSKA (reference sequence). The CDR3 totals 14 residues. Trimming removed 2 bases from V and 2 bases from J; junction bases left unmatched: 4. As DNA, the CDR3 is TGCAGTGCTAGAATTCCAGGGGGCAACACTGAAGCTTTCTTT. Protein product: CSARIPGGNTEAFF.

This clonotype was detected ten times or more. The J gene is TRBJ1-1, the V gene TRBV4-1; D remains ambiguous. Trimming cost V 1 base and J 0 bases, with 12 bases left between them. Germline CDR1 MGHRA, CDR2 YSYEKL. This CDR3 spans 16 amino acids. Written as DNA, the CDR3 is TGCGCCAGCAGCCAAGCTCTATCGGGGTTGAACACTGAAGCTTTCTTT. Protein sequence: CASSQALSGLNTEAFF.

The J gene is TRBJ1-1, the V gene TRBV20-1; D gene ambiguous. There are 13 residues in the CDR3. Between the trimmed V and J ends, which lost 1 base and 4 bases, there was a span of 10 bases. Germline loops: CDR1 DFQATT, CDR2 SNEGSKA (reference sequence). CDR3 protein: CSARASFGTEAFF. The CDR3 DNA reads TGCAGTGCTAGAGCCTCTTTTGGCACTGAAGCTTTCTTT.

This clonotype showed up many times. The gene calls are TRBV27 and TRBJ1-6; TRBD1 matches at 9 bases. After removal of 6 bases from V and 10 bases from J, the junction contained 10 bases not matched to a gene. Germline V gives CDR1 MNHEY, CDR2 SMNVEV (reference sequence). CDR3 size: 15 residues. The DNA of the CDR3 is TGTGCCAGCAGAAGGACAGGGGCGGGGGTGTCACCCCTCCACTTT. It yields the protein CASRRTGAGVSPLHF.

In this sample, this clonotype turned up many times. The V and J genes are TRBV9 and TRBJ1-4, with D possibly TRBD1 on 6 matching bases. V was trimmed by 2 bases and J by 7 bases, leaving 15 bases between them. Germline-derived CDR1 and CDR2 are SGDLS and YYNGEE. The CDR3 loop spans 15 amino acids. The CDR3 nucleotides read TGTGCCAGCAGCGTCACGGGGGGCCGGGGTGAAAAACTGTTTTTT. It specifies CASSVTGGRGEKLFF.

This clonotype occurred many times. CDR3 in amino acids: CAPYRDSNQPQHF. CDR3 bases: TGTGCCCCCTATCGGGACAGCAATCAGCCCCAGCATTTT. The V gene is TRBV19, the J gene TRBJ1-5; TRBD1 might be the D (5 bases). The CDR3 sequence is 13 residues long. Trimming shortened V by 11 bases and J by 1 base, and 12 bases separated the two germline ends. Germline assignment: CDR1 LNHDA and CDR2 SQIVND (reference sequence).

In this sample, this clonotype turned up many times. The genes are TRBV7-2 and TRBJ2-1; TRBD2 matches 13 bases. V gave up 1 base and J gave up 8 bases; unmatched junction bases: 5. CDR1 is SGHTA, CDR2 FQGNSA, per germline. The CDR3 spans 16 residues. CDR3 DNA sequence: TGTGCCAGCAGCTTAGAGGGACTAGCGGGGTACGATGAGCAGTTCTTC. Translation gives CASSLEGLAGYDEQFF.

The chain couples TRBV2 to TRBJ1-5, with TRBD1 identical over 7 bases. The CDR3 runs to 16 residues. V lost 6 bases, J lost 0 bases, and 8 bases stayed unmatched. The germline CDR1 and CDR2 sequences are SNHLY and FYNNEI. The CDR3 reads CASRVSGGYSNQPQHF. Written as DNA, the CDR3 is TGTGCCAGCAGAGTGTCAGGGGGTTATAGCAATCAGCCCCAGCATTTT.

This clonotype is medium-sized in the sample. V usage is TRBV7-2 and J usage is TRBJ1-6, with a possible D match to TRBD1 (5 bases). V was trimmed by 1 base and J by 7 bases, leaving 11 bases between them. The CDR3 consists of 15 residues. The germline V gene has CDR1 SGHTA and CDR2 FQGNSA. The CDR3 sequence: CASSLVARDNSPLHF. The CDR3 nucleotides are TGTGCCAGCAGCTTAGTGGCCAGGGACAATTCACCCCTCCACTTT.